A single sample gave rise to the 14 T cell receptor beta chains below, sequenced in a study of blood T cell repertoires in COVID-19. Some clones are missing from TCRdb's copy, which holds only in-frame ones; the method was immunoSEQ multiplex PCR. The table shows about 350,000 clones, with roughly 86% occurring only once. Sequencing input: PBMCs or T cells enriched from blood (not recorded which). The receptor set was obtained from a woman in her twenties or thirties who had been exposed to COVID-19.

The DNA for the CDR3 is TGCGCCAGCAGCTTGGTTAGCGGATCCTACAATGAGCAGTTCTTC. Translating gives CASSLVSGSYNEQFF. This chain links TRBV5-1 with TRBJ2-1; D is perhaps TRBD2 (6 bases). The V end was cut by 0 bases, the J end by 1 base, with 8 bases between. CDR3 size: 15 residues. The germline V gene has CDR1 SGHRS and CDR2 YFSETQ.

The chain has TRBV7-3 and TRBJ1-6, with D unresolved. The CDR3 covers 15 residues. Germline CDR1 is SGHTA and CDR2 is FQGTGA. The ends were cut back, 2 bases at V and 5 bases at J, with 10 bases in the middle. The CDR3 here is CASSLAPGHNSPLHF. In nucleotides, the CDR3 is TGTGCCAGCAGCTTAGCCCCAGGTCATAATTCACCCCTCCACTTT.

This clone was recorded a few times. The chain carries TRBV19 and TRBJ2-7; 10 nucleotides agree with TRBD2. The germline gives CDR1 LNHDA, CDR2 SQIVND (reference sequence). The CDR3 contains 14 residues. V dropped 4 bases and J dropped 5; count of bases not matched to a gene: 5. The CDR3 coding sequence is TGTGCCAGTAGTACCTTAGCGGGAGGCCACGAGCAGTACTTC. This encodes CASSTLAGGHEQYF.

The gene calls are TRBV10-2 and TRBJ1-6, with no clear D. The V end lost 0 bases, the J end lost 12 bases, and 9 bases lay between the germline ends. Germline V gene lookup returns CDR1 WSHSY and CDR2 SAAADI. The CDR3 runs to 13 residues. The CDR3 coding sequence is TGCGCCAGCAGTGAGTCTACGGGATTACCCCTCCACTTT. Its translation is CASSESTGLPLHF.

The chain has TRBV9 and TRBJ2-1; D gene uncertain. CDR3 length: 14 amino acids. Looked up from germline, CDR1 is SGDLS and CDR2 is YYNGEE. Trimming stripped 0 bases from V and 3 bases from J, with 7 bases between. The CDR3 nucleotides read TGTGCCAGCAGCGTAGGGCAGAACTACAATGAGCAGTTCTTC. Protein product: CASSVGQNYNEQFF.

The V call is TRBV12-5, the J call TRBJ1-4; 8 positions agree with TRBD1. CDR3 size: 15 residues. The ends lost 1 base at V and 8 bases at J; junction bases unmatched: 6. Germline V CDR1 and CDR2: LGHNT, FRNRAP. CDR3 nucleotides: TGTGCTAGTGGTTTGGCCAGGGGGCGCTTAGAAAAACTGTTTTTT. Its protein product is CASGLARGRLEKLFF.

The genes are TRBV28 and TRBJ1-1; maybe TRBD1 (5 bases). Germline V CDR1 and CDR2: MDHEN, SYDVKM. There are 17 residues in the CDR3. The V end lost 2 bases, the J end lost 2 bases, and 18 bases lay between the germline ends. CDR3 in amino acids: CASSLGGVLPANTEAFF. CDR3 nucleotides: TGTGCCAGCAGTTTAGGGGGGGTTCTTCCCGCAAACACTGAAGCTTTCTTT.

This chain uses TRBV3-1 (or the pseudogene TRBV3-2) with TRBJ2-3; 8 bases map to TRBD2. This CDR3 contains 14 residues. V gave up 7 bases and J gave up 4 bases; unmatched junction bases: 7. Germline-derived CDR1 and CDR2 are LGHDT and YNNKEL (reference sequence). CDR3 DNA sequence: TGTGCCAGCACCCAGGGTAGCGGGGCAGATACGCAGTATTTT. It specifies CASTQGSGADTQYF.

The J gene is TRBJ1-5, the V gene TRBV7-2; possibly TRBD1 for D (5 bases). Germline CDR1 is SGHTA and CDR2 is FQGNSA. This CDR3 comprises 14 residues. V was trimmed by 4 bases and J by 4 bases, leaving 11 bases between them. The CDR3 here is CASSSWGGNQPQHF. DNA of the CDR3: TGTGCCAGCAGCTCCTGGGGGGGGAATCAGCCCCAGCATTTT.

The chain combines TRBV12-3 or TRBV12-4 with TRBJ1-1; D remains ambiguous. The CDR3 covers 11 residues. The V and J ends lost 2 bases and 8 bases respectively, with 6 bases between them. As DNA, the CDR3 is TGTGCCAGCAGTTTATTGGGCGAAGCTTTCTTT. Translating gives CASSLLGEAFF.

The rearrangement joins TRBV10-3 to TRBJ1-6; D uncertain. This CDR3 region has 14 residues. Germline V lookup: CDR1 ENHRY, CDR2 SYGVKD. Trimming left V 6 bases short and J 8 bases short, with 14 bases between. CDR3 sequence: CAIRARTGDSPLHF. The CDR3 DNA follows: TGTGCCATCAGAGCTAGGACGGGAGATTCACCCCTCCACTTT.

For this clone: Mismatch with germline at one junction end may stem from a read error. The chain combines TRBV27 with TRBJ2-7, with 7 nucleotides matching TRBD2. Germline CDR1 and CDR2: MNHEY and SMNVEV (reference sequence). The CDR3 runs 14 residues. The CDR3 is CATSFGGKTYEQYF. The CDR3 nucleotides read TGTGCCACCAGTTTCGGGGGGAAAACCTACGAGCAGTACTTC.

The chain links TRBV6-5 to TRBJ2-3; 10 nucleotides line up with TRBD2. The CDR3 has 15 amino acids. In germline, CDR1 is MNHEY, CDR2 SVGAGI. The V gene end was trimmed by 4 bases and the J gene end by 1 base; junction bases not matched to a gene: 2. The DNA for the CDR3 is TGTGCCAGCAGTTCCCTAGCGGGAGGCACAGATACGCAGTATTTT. It specifies CASSSLAGGTDTQYF.

This clone was seen a handful of times. The chain uses TRBV11-2 and TRBJ2-5; maybe TRBD2 (5 bases). The CDR3 is 14 residues long. Trimming shortened V by 5 bases and J by 5 bases, and 15 bases separated the two germline ends. Germline V lookup: CDR1 SGHAT, CDR2 FQNNGV. The CDR3 loop is CASSHGDRSETQYF. The CDR3 nucleotides are TGTGCCAGCAGCCACGGGGATCGGTCGGAGACCCAGTACTTC.